The next 2 T cell receptor beta chains were all read from a single sample in a study of beta chain features in type 1 diabetes. Whole-study results and caveats: In all four CD4+ subsets, TCRB CDR3 length was significantly, moderately reduced in type 1 diabetes.

The whole isolated RNA underwent reverse transcription, so sequencing captured expressed TCRB transcripts. Generated by immunoSEQ multiplex PCR, the TCRdb table keeps only in-frame clones and is missing some. This sample has 250,000 to 350,000 clones, with roughly an eighth found just once. These receptors have no identified antigens. Source material: naive CD4+ T cells from blood. The receptor source for this set is a young man with type 1 diabetes.

The genes are TRBV18 and TRBJ1-5, with 9 bases identical to TRBD1. V shed 2 bases, J shed 5 bases, and the junction held 19 bases outside the gene matches. The CDR3 loop spans 20 amino acids. Germline loops: CDR1 KGHSH, CDR2 LQKENI. The CDR3 here is CASSPTGTGIQGPTHQPQHF. The CDR3 DNA reads as TGTGCCAGCTCACCAACCGGGACAGGGATTCAGGGCCCAACTCATCAGCCCCAGCATTTT.

In its sample, this clone was seen a few times. The chain combines TRBV9 with TRBJ2-2; TRBD2 matches 7 bases. CDR1 and CDR2 (germline): SGDLS, YYNGEE. V lost 5 bases to trimming and J lost 5 bases; unmatched junction nucleotides: 6. The CDR3 is 14 residues long. The CDR3 coding sequence is TGTGCCAGCAGGGGCGGGAGCGAAACCGGGGAGCTGTTTTTT. This sequence encodes CASRGGSETGELFF.